This T cell receptor (beta chain) was documented in a study of T cell repertoires in cytomegalovirus infection. Turning to the study itself: CMV infection together with matching HLA type was indicated by public TCR beta signatures. Broader study findings: Dominant in the ex vivo response were TCR beta clonotypes restricted by HLA-C and specific for CMV.

This CDR3 spans 17 amino acids. V was clipped by 3 bases and J by 1 base; unmatched bases: 11. The germline V gene encodes CDR1 DFQATT and CDR2 SNEGSKA (reference sequence). TCRdb passed the reads through MiXCR, listing each CDR3 protein once. The sample contains hundreds of thousands of distinct CDR3 sequences, around a third of which appear only once. This clonotype was found a few times. Its antigen remains unknown. Sequenced here: cultured PBMCs, sampled from culture after CMV antigen stimulation. The TCR sequence derives from a human donor in good health (CMV status not recorded). Some clones in this sample may be carry-over from other donors' samples. V and J are TRBV20-1 and TRBJ1-1; 10 nucleotides line up with TRBD1. Written as DNA, the CDR3 is TGCAGTGCTAGGGTAACCGGGACAGGGGCTTCGAACACTGAAGCTTTCTTT. Residues: CSARVTGTGASNTEAFF.